These T cell receptor beta chains were read from a single sample in a study of ipilimumab plus nivolumab after autologous stem cell transplantation. TCRdb's table, derived via immunoSEQ multiplex PCR, lists solely in-frame clones and lacks some. Of about 84,000 clones in the sample, 83% were seen once. The sample consisted of PBMCs, taken in a trial of ipilimumab plus nivolumab as post-transplant consolidation. These TCRs come from a male donor with diffuse large B-cell lymphoma. CDR3s include the opening cysteine and the closing phenylalanine or tryptophan. The D gene is left open where the match is weak. Clone size appears in some rows only: once, few, many, or a class for an expanded clone.

abundance	v_gene	j_gene	d_gene	CDR3nt	CDR3aa
once	TRBV9	TRBJ2-3	TRBD1	TGTGCCAGCAGCGTGGACAGGGTCACAGATACGCAGTATTTT	CASSVDRVTDTQYF
-	TRBV5-4	TRBJ1-1	-	TGTGCCAGCAGCCCAGGGAGGGGTGAAGGGACTGAAGCTTTCTTT	CASSPGRGEGTEAFF
-	TRBV10-3	TRBJ2-3	-	TGTGCCATCAGTCCTGGGAGCACAGATACGCAGTATTTT	CAISPGSTDTQYF
-	TRBV29-1	TRBJ2-7	-	TGCAGCCCCGGCCGCTACGAGCAGTACTTC	CSPGRYEQYF
-	TRBV2	TRBJ1-1	-	TGTGCCAGCGGTGGACAGCGCATGAACACTGAAGCTTTCTTT	CASGGQRMNTEAFF
once	TRBV30	TRBJ1-1	TRBD1	TGTGCCTGGAGAGGACAGGCGAACACTGAAGCTTTCTTT	CAWRGQANTEAFF
-	TRBV7-2	TRBJ1-5	TRBD1	TGTGCCAGCAGCTTGACAGGGGGAAGCAATCAGCCCCAGCATTTT	CASSLTGGSNQPQHF
-	TRBV19	TRBJ2-7	-	TGTGCCAGTAGAGATCTGGGGGATGGGTCCTACGAGCAGTACTTC	CASRDLGDGSYEQYF
once	TRBV12-5	TRBJ2-5	TRBD1	TGTGCTAGTGGTTTGTTCAGGGGGGAGACCCAGTACTTC	CASGLFRGETQYF
-	TRBV4-1	TRBJ2-5	-	TGCGCCAGCAGCCACGCCTTCCCGCCAGCGCGACAAGAGACCCAGTACTTC	CASSHAFPPARQETQYF
few	TRBV7-9	TRBJ1-6	-	TGTGCCAGCAGCTCCGAGTTTTCACCCCTCCACTTT	CASSSEFSPLHF
-	TRBV10-2	TRBJ2-1	-	TGCGCCAGCAGTACCTTCTCGGATGAGCAGTTCTTC	CASSTFSDEQFF
-	TRBV5-4	TRBJ1-3	-	TGTGCCACAAAATTGACCGGCTCTGGAAACACCATATATTTT	CATKLTGSGNTIYF
-	TRBV30	TRBJ2-5	-	TGTGCCTGGAGTGTACTTCCAGAGACCCAGTACTTC	CAWSVLPETQYF
-	TRBV6-5	TRBJ1-6	TRBD1	TGTGCCAGCAGTAGGGGGCGCGTGTATTCACCCCTCCACTTT	CASSRGRVYSPLHF
-	TRBV5-1	TRBJ1-3	-	TGCGCCAGCAGCTTGGCCCCGGACTCCAGCTCTGGAAACACCATATATTTT	CASSLAPDSSSGNTIYF
-	TRBV18	TRBJ2-1	-	TGTGCCAGCCACGATGGGATTCTTAGAGACGAGCAGTTCTTC	CASHDGILRDEQFF
-	TRBV2	TRBJ1-6	-	TGTGCCAGCAGTGAGGAGGGGAGCCAGGCCAATTCACCCCTCCACTTT	CASSEEGSQANSPLHF
-	TRBV19	TRBJ2-5	TRBD2	TGTGCCAGTAGTTCGGGACTAGCGGGGGGGGAAGAGACCCAGTACTTC	CASSSGLAGGEETQYF
-	TRBV7-6	TRBJ2-1	TRBD1	TGTGCCAGCAGCTTAGCCGCTAGGACAGGGACCTACAATGAGCAGTTCTTC	CASSLAARTGTYNEQFF
once	TRBV7-9	TRBJ2-5	-	TGTGCCAGCAGCTTATTTGTAGGTTTGGTGGAGACCCAGTACTTC	CASSLFVGLVETQYF
-	TRBV2	TRBJ1-5	-	TGTGCCAGCAGTTACGACTATCGATCCGATCAGCCCCAGCATTTT	CASSYDYRSDQPQHF
-	TRBV6-1	TRBJ2-7	TRBD1	TGTGCCAGCAGCCCCGGGACAGGGATCGCCTACGAGCAGTACTTC	CASSPGTGIAYEQYF
-	TRBV30	TRBJ2-7	TRBD1	TGTGCCTGGAACCTACAGGGGGCGCGGTACGAGCAGTACTTC	CAWNLQGARYEQYF
-	TRBV19	TRBJ2-2	TRBD2	TGTGCCAGTAGTATTAGCGGGGGGGCCGCCGGGGAGCTGTTTTTT	CASSISGGAAGELFF